This T cell receptor beta chain appears in the sequencing data of a study of a mutant IDH1 vaccine in newly diagnosed glioma. Time point reported: baseline, week 1 (first vaccination visit). Treatment of the sample: pre-vaccination baseline after standard-of-care therapy. CDR3 length: 12 amino acids. The V gene's germline CDR1 is MNHEY and CDR2 SMNVEV (reference sequence). About this clone: At one of its ends the junction is not consistent with the germline gene, which may arise from a read error.

Data came from immunoSEQ multiplex PCR; TCRdb stores just in-frame clones and leaves some out. Counted here are about 15,000 clones, 75% to 90% occurring once; the ten biggest clones make up roughly 10%. The genes are TRBV27 and TRBJ2-7, with a possible D match to TRBD2 (6 bases). The specimen comprised PBMCs, sampled from a glioma patient treated with radiotherapy, temozolomide or both. This receptor was identified in a woman between 35 and 50 years old with glioma. Some clones in this sample may be carry-over from other donors' samples. The CDR3 is CATSRGGHEQYF. The CDR3 nucleotides read TGTGCCACCAGTAGGGGAGGCCACGAGCAGTACTTC.